Given below is one T cell receptor (beta chain) in context. The CDR3 length is 14 residues. CDR1 and CDR2 (germline): WSHSY, SAAADI. Trimming took off 5 bases at V and 4 bases at J, with 13 bases between the two ends. This record comes from a study of blood T cell repertoires in COVID-19. Produced via immunoSEQ multiplex PCR; TCRdb's table is partial and in-frame only. This table has roughly 290,000 clones, 70% to 90% appearing once. Sequences were obtained from PBMCs or T cells enriched from blood (not recorded which). The sequence came from a woman aged 40-49 years who had recovered from COVID-19. This chain joins TRBV10-2 and TRBJ2-3; D might be TRBD2 (6 bases). The CDR3 sequence is CASSRAEGSDTQYF. The CDR3, as DNA: TGCGCCAGCAGTCGAGCGGAGGGGTCAGATACGCAGTATTTT.